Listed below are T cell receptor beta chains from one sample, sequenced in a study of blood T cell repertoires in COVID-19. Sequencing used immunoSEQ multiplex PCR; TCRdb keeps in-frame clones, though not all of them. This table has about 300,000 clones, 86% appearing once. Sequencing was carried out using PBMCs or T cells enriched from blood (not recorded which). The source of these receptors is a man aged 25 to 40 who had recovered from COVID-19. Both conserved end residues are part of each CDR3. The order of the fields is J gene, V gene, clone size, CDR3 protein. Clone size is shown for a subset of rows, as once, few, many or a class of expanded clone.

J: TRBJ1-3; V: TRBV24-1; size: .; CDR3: CATSDLNFRGSGNTIYF
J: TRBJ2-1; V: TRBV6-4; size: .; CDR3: CASSDSGSGRTNEQFF
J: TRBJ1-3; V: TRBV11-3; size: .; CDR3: CASSYQGEDTIYF
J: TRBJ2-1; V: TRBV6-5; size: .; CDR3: CASSYSGGSSYNEQFF
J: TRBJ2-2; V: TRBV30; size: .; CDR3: CAWSILAGTGELFF
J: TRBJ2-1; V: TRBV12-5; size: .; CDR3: CASGLGLGTGGNEQFF
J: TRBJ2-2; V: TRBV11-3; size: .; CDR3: CASSLDITGELFF
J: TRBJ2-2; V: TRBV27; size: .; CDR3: CASRDVGGANTGELFF
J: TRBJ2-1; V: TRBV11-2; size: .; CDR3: CASSLGPSLADNEQFF
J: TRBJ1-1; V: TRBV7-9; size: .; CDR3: CASSPLRTEAFF
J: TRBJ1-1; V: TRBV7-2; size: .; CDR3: CASSLVAPDPTEAFF
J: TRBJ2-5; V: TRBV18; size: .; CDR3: CASSPDRLETQYF
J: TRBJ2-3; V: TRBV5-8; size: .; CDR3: CARITGDTQYF
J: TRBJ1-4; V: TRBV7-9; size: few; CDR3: CASKNGQRVGKLFF
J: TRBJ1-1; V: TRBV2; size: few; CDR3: CASSGARQGGSTEAFF
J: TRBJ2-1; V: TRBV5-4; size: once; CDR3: CASSLSGRASYNEQFF
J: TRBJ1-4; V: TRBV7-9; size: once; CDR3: CASSLGGTRNEKLFF
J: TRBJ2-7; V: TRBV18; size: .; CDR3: CASSPGGGLGYF
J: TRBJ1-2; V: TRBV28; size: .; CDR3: CASSSGGPPYGYTF
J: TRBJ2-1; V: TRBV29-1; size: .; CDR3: CSASGASGTTYNEQFF
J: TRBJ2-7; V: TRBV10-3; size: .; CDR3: CAISEPRDTYEQYF
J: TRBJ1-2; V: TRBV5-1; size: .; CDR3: CASSLESPTGYGYTF